Sequencing of this T cell receptor beta chain was carried out in a study of blood T cell repertoires in COVID-19. The germline V gene has CDR1 KGHSH and CDR2 LQKENI. CDR3 size: 14 residues. Trimming took 3 bases from V and 5 from J; bases not matched to a gene: 3. Sequencing was performed with immunoSEQ multiplex PCR; in TCRdb, only in-frame clones are kept and a portion is missing. In the table there are 250,000 to 300,000 clones, 70% to 90% of which are singletons. The chain joins TRBV18 to TRBJ2-3; 9 nucleotides match TRBD2. The sample was peripheral blood. This receptor was obtained from a woman in her seventies with acute or convalescent COVID-19. The CDR3 protein is CASSPAGGQDTQYF. CDR3 nucleotide sequence: TGTGCCAGCTCACCGGCGGGGGGGCAAGATACGCAGTATTTT.